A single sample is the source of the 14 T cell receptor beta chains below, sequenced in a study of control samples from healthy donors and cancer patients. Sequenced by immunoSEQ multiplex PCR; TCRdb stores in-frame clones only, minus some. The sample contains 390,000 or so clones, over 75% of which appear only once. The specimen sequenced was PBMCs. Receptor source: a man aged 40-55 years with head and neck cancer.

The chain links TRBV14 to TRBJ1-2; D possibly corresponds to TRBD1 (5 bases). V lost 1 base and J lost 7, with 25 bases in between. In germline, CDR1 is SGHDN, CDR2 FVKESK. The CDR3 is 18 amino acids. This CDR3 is CASSQVRSGLSTLSGYTF. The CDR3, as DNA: TGTGCCAGCAGCCAAGTCCGTTCAGGGCTTTCCACTTTAAGTGGCTACACCTTC.

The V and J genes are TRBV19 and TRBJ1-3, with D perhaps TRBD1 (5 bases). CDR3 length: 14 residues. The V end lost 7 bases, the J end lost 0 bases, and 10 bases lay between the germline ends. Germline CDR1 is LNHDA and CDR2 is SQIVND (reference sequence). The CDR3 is CASTQGRSGNTIYF. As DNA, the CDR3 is TGTGCCAGTACGCAGGGCCGCTCTGGAAACACCATATATTTT. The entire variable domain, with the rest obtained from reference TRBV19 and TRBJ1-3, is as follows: DGGITQSPKYLFRKEGQNVTLSCEQNLNHDAMYWYRQDPGQGLRLIYYSQIVNDFQKGDIAEGYSVSREKKESFPLTVTSAQKNPTAFYLCASTQGRSGNTIYFGEGSWLTVV.

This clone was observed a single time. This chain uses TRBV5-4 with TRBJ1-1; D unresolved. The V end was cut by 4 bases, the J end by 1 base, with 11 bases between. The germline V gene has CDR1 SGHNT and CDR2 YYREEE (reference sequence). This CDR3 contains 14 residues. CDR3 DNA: TGTGCCAGCAGCCTAGACACCGGGAACACTGAAGCTTTCTTT. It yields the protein CASSLDTGNTEAFF.

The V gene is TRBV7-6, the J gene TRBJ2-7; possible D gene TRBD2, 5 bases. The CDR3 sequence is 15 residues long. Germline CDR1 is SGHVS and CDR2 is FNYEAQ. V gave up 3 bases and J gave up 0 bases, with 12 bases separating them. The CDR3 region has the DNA TGTGCCAGCAGCTTCGGCGGCGGGCACTCCTACGAGCAGTACTTC. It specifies CASSFGGGHSYEQYF. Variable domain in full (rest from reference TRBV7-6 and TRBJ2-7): GAGVSQSPRYKVTKRGQDVALRCDPISGHVSLYWYRQALGQGPEFLTYFNYEAQQDKSGLPNDRFSAERPEGSISTLTIQRTEQRDSAMYRCASSFGGGHSYEQYFGPGTRLTVT.

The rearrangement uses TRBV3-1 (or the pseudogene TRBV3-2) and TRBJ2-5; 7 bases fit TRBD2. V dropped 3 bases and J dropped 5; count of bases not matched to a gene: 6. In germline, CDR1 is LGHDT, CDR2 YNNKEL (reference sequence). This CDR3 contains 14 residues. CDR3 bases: TGTGCCAGCAGCCACGGCGGGAGACACGAGACCCAGTACTTC. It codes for CASSHGGRHETQYF.

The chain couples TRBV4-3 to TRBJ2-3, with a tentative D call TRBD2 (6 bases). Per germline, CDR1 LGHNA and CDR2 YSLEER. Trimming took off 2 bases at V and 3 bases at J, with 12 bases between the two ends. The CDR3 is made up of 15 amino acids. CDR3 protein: CASSQNTGATDTQYF. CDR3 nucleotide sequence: TGCGCCAGCAGCCAAAATACGGGAGCAACAGATACGCAGTATTTT.

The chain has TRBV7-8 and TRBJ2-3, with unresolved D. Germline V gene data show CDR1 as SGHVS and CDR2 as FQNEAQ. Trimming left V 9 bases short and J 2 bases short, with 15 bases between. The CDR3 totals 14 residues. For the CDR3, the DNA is TGTGCCAGTAACCCATCGAGACTCACAGATACGCAGTATTTT. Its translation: CASNPSRLTDTQYF.

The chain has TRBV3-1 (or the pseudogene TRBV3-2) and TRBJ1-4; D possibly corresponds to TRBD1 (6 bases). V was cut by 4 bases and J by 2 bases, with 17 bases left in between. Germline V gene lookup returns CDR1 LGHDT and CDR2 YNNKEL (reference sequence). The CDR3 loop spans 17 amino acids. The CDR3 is CASSPRITGKTNEKLFF. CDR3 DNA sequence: TGTGCCAGCAGCCCCCGGATAACAGGGAAGACTAATGAAAAACTGTTTTTT.

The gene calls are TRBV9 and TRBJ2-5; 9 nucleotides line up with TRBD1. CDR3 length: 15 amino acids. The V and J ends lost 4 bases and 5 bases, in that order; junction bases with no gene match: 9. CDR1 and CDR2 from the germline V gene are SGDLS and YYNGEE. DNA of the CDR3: TGTGCCAGCAGCCCCCGACAGGGGGAATGGGAGACCCAGTACTTC. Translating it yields CASSPRQGEWETQYF.

The CDR3 DNA follows: TGTGCCAGTAGTATAGATCTTATGGGGGTTAACCATTTATGGGAGCAGTTCTTC. Protein sequence: CASSIDLMGVNHLWEQFF. J is TRBJ2-1 and V is TRBV19; D possibly matches TRBD1 or TRBD2 (5 bases each). Germline CDR1 is LNHDA and CDR2 is SQIVND (reference sequence). The CDR3 extends over 18 amino acids. The V end was cut by 0 bases, the J end by 10 bases, with 25 bases between.

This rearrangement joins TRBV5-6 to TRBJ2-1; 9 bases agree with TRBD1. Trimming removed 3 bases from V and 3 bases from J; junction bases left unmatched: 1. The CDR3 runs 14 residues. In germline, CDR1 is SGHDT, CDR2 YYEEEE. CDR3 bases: TGTGCCAGCAGCTGGGACAGGGACTACAATGAGCAGTTCTTC. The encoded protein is CASSWDRDYNEQFF. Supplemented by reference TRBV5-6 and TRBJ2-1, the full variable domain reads DAGVTQSPTHLIKTRGQQVTLRCSPKSGHDTVSWYQQALGQGPQFIFQYYEEEERQRGNFPDRFSGHQFPNYSSELNVNALLLGDSALYLCASSWDRDYNEQFFGPGTRLTVL.

CDR3 region: CASSLKQGTYEQYF. The CDR3 nucleotides read TGTGCCAGCAGCTTAAAACAGGGAACCTACGAGCAGTACTTC. This rearrangement joins TRBV7-8 to TRBJ2-7; the D gene is possibly TRBD1 (6 bases). The length of the CDR3 is 14 residues. The ends were cut back, 2 bases at V and 2 bases at J, with 10 bases in the middle. Germline loops: CDR1 SGHVS, CDR2 FQNEAQ.

DNA of the CDR3: TGTGCCAGCAAGGGACTAGCGGAAGAGACCCAGTACTTC. Translated: CASKGLAEETQYF. V and J are TRBV2 and TRBJ2-5, with 11 bases that match TRBD2. From germline, CDR1 is SNHLY and CDR2 FYNNEI. The junction had 1 base not matched to a gene; V was cut back by 7 bases and J by 3 bases. The CDR3 is 13 residues long.

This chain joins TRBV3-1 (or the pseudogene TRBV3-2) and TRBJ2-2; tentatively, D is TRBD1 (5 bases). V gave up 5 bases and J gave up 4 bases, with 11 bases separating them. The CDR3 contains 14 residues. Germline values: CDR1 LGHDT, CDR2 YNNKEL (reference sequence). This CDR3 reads CASSSRDSTGELFF. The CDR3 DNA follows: TGTGCCAGCAGCTCTAGAGACAGCACCGGGGAGCTGTTTTTT.